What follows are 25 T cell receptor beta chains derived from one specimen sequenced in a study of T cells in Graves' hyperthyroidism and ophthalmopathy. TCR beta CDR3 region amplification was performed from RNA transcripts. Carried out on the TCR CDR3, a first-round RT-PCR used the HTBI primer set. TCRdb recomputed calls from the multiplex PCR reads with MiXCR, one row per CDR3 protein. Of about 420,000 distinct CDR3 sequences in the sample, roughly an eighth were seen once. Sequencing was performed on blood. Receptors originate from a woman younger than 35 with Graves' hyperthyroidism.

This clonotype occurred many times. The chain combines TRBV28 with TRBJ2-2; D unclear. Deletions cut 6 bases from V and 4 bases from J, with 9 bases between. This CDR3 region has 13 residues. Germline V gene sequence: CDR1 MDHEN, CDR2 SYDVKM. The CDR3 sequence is CASSPPSTGELFF. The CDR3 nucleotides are TGTGCCAGCAGCCCGCCCAGCACCGGGGAGCTGTTTTTT.

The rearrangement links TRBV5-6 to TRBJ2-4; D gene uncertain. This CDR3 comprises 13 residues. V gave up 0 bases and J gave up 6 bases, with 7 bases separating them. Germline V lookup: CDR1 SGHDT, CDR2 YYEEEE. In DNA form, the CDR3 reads TGTGCCAGCAGCTTGGGCGGCTTAAACATTCAGTACTTC. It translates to CASSLGGLNIQYF.

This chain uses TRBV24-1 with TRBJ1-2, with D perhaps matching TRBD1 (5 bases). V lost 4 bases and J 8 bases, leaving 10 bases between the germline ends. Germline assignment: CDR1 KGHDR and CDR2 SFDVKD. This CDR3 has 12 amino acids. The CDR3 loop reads CATSEGVGGYTF. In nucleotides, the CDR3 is TGTGCCACCAGTGAAGGGGTTGGCGGCTACACCTTC.

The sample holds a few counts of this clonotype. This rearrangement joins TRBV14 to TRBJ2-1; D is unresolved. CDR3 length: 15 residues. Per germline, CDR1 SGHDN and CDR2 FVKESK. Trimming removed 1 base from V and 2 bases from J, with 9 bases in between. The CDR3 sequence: CASSQVLVPYNEQFF. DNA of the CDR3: TGTGCCAGCAGCCAAGTGCTAGTCCCCTACAATGAGCAGTTCTTC. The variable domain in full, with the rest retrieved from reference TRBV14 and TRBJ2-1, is EAGVTQFPSHSVIEKGQTVTLRCDPISGHDNLYWYRRVMGKEIKFLLHFVKESKQDESGMPNNRFLAERTGGTYSTLKVQPAELEDSGVYFCASSQVLVPYNEQFFGPGTRLTVL.

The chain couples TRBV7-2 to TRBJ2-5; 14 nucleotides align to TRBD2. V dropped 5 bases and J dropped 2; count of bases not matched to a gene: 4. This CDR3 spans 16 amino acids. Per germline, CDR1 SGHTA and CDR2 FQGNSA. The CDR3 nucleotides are TGTGCCAGCAGCCGGACTAGCGGGAGGCAGCAAGAGACCCAGTACTTC. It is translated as CASSRTSGRQQETQYF. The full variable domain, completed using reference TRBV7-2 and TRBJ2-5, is GAGVSQSPSNKVTEKGKDVELRCDPISGHTALYWYRQSLGQGLEFLIYFQGNSAPDKSGLPSDRFSAERTGGSVSTLTIQRTQQEDSAVYLCASSRTSGRQQETQYFGPGTRLLVL.

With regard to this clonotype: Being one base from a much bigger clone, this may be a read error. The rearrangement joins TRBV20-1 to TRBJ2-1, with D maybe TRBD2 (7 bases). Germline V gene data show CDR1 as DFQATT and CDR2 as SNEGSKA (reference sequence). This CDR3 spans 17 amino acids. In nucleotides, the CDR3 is TGCGGTGCTAGAGATCTAACTGGGGGGGCCGCCTACAATGAGCAGTTCTTC. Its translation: CGARDLTGGAAYNEQFF.

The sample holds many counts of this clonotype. The CDR3 sequence: CASSYGLAGGYNEQFF. The CDR3 nucleotides are TGCGCCAGCAGCTACGGACTAGCGGGAGGATACAATGAGCAGTTCTTC. The V call is TRBV5-1, the J call TRBJ2-1; 14 bases match TRBD2. With 3 bases clipped from V and 4 bases from J, the junction kept 3 bases outside the gene matches. Germline V gene lookup returns CDR1 SGHRS and CDR2 YFSETQ. This CDR3 has 16 amino acids.

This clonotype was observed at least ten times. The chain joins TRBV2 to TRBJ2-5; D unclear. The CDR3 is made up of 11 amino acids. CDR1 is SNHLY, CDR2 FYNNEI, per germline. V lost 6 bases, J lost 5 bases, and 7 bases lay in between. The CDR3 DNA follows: TGTGCCAGCAGACAAGGGGAGACCCAGTACTTC. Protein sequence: CASRQGETQYF. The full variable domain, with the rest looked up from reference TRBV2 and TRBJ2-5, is EPEVTQTPSHQVTQMGQEVILRCVPISNHLYFYWYRQILGQKVEFLVSFYNNEISEKSEIFDDQFSVERPDGSNFTLKIRSTKLEDSAMYFCASRQGETQYFGPGTRLLVL.

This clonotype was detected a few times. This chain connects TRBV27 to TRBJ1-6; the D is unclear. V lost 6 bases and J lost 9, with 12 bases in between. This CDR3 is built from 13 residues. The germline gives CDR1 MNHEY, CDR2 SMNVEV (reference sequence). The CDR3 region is CASRNSYGSPLHF. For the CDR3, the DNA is TGTGCCAGCAGGAATTCCTATGGTTCACCCCTCCACTTT.

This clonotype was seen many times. CDR3 in amino acids: CSAPDLAGGVGTDTQYF. In nucleotides, the CDR3 is TGCAGTGCCCCGGACTTAGCGGGAGGGGTGGGCACAGATACGCAGTATTTT. The chain uses TRBV20-1 and TRBJ2-3; TRBD2 matches 11 bases. The germline V gene encodes CDR1 DFQATT and CDR2 SNEGSKA (reference sequence). V was clipped by 6 bases and J by 1 base; unmatched bases: 12. The CDR3 contains 17 residues.

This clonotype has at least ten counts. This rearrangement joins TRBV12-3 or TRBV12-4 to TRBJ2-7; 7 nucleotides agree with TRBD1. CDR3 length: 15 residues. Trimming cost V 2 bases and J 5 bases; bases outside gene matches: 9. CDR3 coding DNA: TGTGCCAGCAGTTTAATGGGACAGCCTGGGAACGAGCAGTACTTC. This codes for CASSLMGQPGNEQYF.

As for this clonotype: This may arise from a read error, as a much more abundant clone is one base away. CDR3 amino acids: CASSLGRIHGYTF. The CDR3 DNA reads TGTGCCAGCAGTTTAGGCAGGATCCACGGCTACACCTTC. This sequence joins TRBV12-3 or TRBV12-4 and TRBJ1-2; no definite D call. There are 13 residues in the CDR3. The V end was cut by 1 base, the J end by 8 bases, with 11 bases between.

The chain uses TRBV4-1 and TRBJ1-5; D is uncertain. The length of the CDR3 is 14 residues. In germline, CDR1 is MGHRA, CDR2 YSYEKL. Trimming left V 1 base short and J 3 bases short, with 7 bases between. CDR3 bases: TGCGCCAGCAGCCAAGGAGACCTCAATCAGCCCCAGCATTTT. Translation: CASSQGDLNQPQHF.

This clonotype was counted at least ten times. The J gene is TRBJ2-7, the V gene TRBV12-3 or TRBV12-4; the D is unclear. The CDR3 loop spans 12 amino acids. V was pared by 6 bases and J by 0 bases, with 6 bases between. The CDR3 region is CASSQSSYEQYF. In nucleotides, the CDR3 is TGTGCCAGCAGCCAGAGCTCCTACGAGCAGTACTTC.

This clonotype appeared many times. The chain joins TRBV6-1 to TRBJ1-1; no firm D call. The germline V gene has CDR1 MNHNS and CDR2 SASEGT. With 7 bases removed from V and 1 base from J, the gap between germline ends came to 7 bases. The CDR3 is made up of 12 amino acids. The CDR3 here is CASIERNTEAFF. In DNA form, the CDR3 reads TGTGCCAGCATTGAGAGGAACACTGAAGCTTTCTTT.

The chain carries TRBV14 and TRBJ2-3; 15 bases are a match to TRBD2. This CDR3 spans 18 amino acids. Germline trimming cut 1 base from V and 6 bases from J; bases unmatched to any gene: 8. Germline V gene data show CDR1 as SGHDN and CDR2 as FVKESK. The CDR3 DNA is TGTGCCAGCAGCCAAGCGTTTGGGACTAGCGGGAGGAGGGATACGCAGTATTTT. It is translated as CASSQAFGTSGRRDTQYF.

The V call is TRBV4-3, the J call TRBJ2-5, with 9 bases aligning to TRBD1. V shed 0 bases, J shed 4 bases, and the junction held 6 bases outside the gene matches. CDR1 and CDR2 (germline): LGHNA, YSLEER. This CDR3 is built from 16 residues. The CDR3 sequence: CASSQDVSTGGETQYF. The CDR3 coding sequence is TGCGCCAGCAGCCAAGATGTCTCGACAGGGGGAGAGACCCAGTACTTC.

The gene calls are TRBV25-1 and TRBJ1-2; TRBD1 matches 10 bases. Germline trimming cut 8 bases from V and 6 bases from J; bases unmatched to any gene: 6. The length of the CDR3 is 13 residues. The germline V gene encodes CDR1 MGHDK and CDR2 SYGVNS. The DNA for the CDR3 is TGTGCCAGCTACCCCGGACAGGGGGATGGCTACACCTTC. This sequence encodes CASYPGQGDGYTF.

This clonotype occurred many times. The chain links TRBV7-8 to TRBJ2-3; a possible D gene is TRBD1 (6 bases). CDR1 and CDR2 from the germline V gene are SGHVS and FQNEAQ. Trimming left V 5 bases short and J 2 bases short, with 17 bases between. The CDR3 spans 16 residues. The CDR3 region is CASSNGQQAITDTQYF. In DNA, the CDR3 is TGTGCCAGCAGCAACGGACAGCAAGCGATCACAGATACGCAGTATTTT.

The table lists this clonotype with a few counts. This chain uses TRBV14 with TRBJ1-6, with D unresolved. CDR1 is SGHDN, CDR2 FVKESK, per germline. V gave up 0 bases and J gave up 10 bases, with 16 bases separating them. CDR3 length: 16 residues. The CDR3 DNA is TGTGCCAGCAGCCAAGATGCTTGGACGGCGTCGTCACCCCTCCACTTT. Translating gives CASSQDAWTASSPLHF.

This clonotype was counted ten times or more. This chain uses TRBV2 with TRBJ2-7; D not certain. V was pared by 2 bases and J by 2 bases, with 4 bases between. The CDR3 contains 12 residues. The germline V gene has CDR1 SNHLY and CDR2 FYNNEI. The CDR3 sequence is CASSERTYEQYF. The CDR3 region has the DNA TGTGCCAGCAGTGAAAGGACCTACGAGCAGTACTTC. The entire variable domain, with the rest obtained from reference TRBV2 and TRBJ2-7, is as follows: EPEVTQTPSHQVTQMGQEVILRCVPISNHLYFYWYRQILGQKVEFLVSFYNNEISEKSEIFDDQFSVERPDGSNFTLKIRSTKLEDSAMYFCASSERTYEQYFGPGTRLTVT.

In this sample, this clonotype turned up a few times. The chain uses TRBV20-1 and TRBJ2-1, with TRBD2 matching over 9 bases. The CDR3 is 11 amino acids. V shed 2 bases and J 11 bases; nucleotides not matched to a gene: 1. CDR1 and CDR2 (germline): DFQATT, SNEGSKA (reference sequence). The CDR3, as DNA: TGCAGTGCTAGACTAGCGGGAAAGCAGTTCTTC. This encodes CSARLAGKQFF.

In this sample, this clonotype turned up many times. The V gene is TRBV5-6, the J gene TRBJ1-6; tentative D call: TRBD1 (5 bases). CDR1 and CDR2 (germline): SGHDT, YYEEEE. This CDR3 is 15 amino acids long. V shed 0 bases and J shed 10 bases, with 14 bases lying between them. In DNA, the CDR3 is TGTGCCAGCAGCTTGGCGGCCCAGGGAGGCTCACCCCTCCACTTT. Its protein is CASSLAAQGGSPLHF.

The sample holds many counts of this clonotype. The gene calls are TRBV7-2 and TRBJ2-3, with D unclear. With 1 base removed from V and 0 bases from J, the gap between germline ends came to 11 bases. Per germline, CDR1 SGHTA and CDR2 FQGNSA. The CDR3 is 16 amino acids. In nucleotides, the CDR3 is TGTGCCAGCAGCTTAGATCTAGGTCCTAGCACAGATACGCAGTATTTT. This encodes CASSLDLGPSTDTQYF.

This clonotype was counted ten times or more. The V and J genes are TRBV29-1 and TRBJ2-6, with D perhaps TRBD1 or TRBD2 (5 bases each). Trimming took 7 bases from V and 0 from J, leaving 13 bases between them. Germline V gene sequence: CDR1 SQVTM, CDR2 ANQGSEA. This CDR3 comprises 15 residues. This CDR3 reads CSARDARSGANVLTF. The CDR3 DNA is TGCAGCGCCCGGGACGCCCGCTCTGGGGCCAACGTCCTGACTTTC.